This TCR beta chain was documented in a study of T cells in Graves' hyperthyroidism and ophthalmopathy. A remark on this clonotype: As yet, its antigen is unknown.

RNA transcripts served as the template for amplifying TCR beta CDR3 regions. When the TCR CDR3 underwent first-round RT-PCR, the HTBI primer set was used. Using its own MiXCR run on the multiplex PCR reads, TCRdb lists one record per CDR3 protein. This table has a few hundred thousand distinct CDR3 sequences, 46% appearing once. General observations from the study: Researchers found most expanded thyroid clonotypes above 0.001 in blood as well.

Newly diagnosed hyperthyroidism patients aged 18 to 65 years had disease lasting under 2 months. This TCR was sampled from a woman under 30 with Graves' hyperthyroidism. The material sequenced was peripheral blood or thyroid tissue (not recorded which).

CDR3 sequence: CSVVPPSGEVTGELFF. The DNA of the CDR3 is TGCAGCGTTGTCCCACCTTCGGGGGAAGTGACCGGGGAGCTGTTTTTT. This chain connects TRBV29-1 to TRBJ2-2, with D perhaps TRBD2 (6 bases). Deletions cut 4 bases from V and 5 bases from J, with 20 bases between. CDR1 SQVTM and CDR2 ANQGSEA come from the germline V gene. This CDR3 contains 16 residues.